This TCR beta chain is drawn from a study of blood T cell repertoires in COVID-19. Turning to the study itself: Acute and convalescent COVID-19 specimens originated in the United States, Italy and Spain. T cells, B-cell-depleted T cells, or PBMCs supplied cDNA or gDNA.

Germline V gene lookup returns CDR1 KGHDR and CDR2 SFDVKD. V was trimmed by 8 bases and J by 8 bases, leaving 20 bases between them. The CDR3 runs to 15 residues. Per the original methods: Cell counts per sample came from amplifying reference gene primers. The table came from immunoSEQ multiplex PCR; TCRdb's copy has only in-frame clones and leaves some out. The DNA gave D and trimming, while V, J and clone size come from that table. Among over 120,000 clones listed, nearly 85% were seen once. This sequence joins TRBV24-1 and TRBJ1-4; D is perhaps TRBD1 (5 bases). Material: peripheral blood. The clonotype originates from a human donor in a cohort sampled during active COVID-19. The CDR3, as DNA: TGTGCCACCACCCGGACACTTCACCAAGGGGAAAAACTGTTTTTT. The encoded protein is CATTRTLHQGEKLFF.